The 15 T cell receptor beta chains in this list originate from one sample, sequenced in a study of shared clonotypes between healthy human individuals. TCRdb's table, derived via immunoSEQ multiplex PCR, lists solely in-frame clones and lacks some. The data contain 2 million to 3 million clones, approximately 93% of them singletons. The sequencing input was naive CD4+ T cells from PBMCs. Described subset: CD45RA+ positively selected. The receptors come from a man between 18 and 35 years old in good health. Some clones in this sample may be carry-over from other donors' samples.

V gene TRBV7-8 combines with J gene TRBJ2-7; D possibly corresponds to TRBD2 (5 bases). CDR1 is SGHVS, CDR2 FQNEAQ, per germline. The CDR3 extends over 13 amino acids. Trimming removed 1 base at V and 5 bases at J, with 9 bases between. CDR3 loop: CASSLGRLNEQYF. CDR3 in DNA: TGTGCCAGCAGCTTAGGAAGACTAAACGAGCAGTACTTC. The variable domain in full, with the rest retrieved from reference TRBV7-8 and TRBJ2-7, is GAGVSQSPRYKVAKRGQDVALRCDPISGHVSLFWYQQALGQGPEFLTYFQNEAQLDKSGLPSDRFFAERPEGSVSTLKIQRTQQEDSAVYLCASSLGRLNEQYFGPGTRLTVT.

For this clone: Other DNA sequences in this sample translate to the same CDR3. This chain's CDR3 is CASTRGNQPQHF. For the CDR3, the DNA is TGTGCCAGCACCCGGGGGAATCAGCCCCAGCATTTT. The chain combines TRBV28 with TRBJ1-5; tentatively, D is TRBD1 (5 bases). Germline V gives CDR1 MDHEN, CDR2 SYDVKM. CDR3 length: 12 residues. The V end lost 7 bases, the J end lost 4 bases, and 8 bases lay between the germline ends.

The V and J genes are TRBV18 and TRBJ2-1; 8 bases match TRBD1. This CDR3 has 13 residues. CDR1 and CDR2 (germline): KGHSH, LQKENI. The ends lost 5 bases at V and 9 bases at J; junction bases unmatched: 6. In DNA form, the CDR3 reads TGTGCCAGCTCATCGGACAGGGAGGCTGAGCAGTTCTTC. Translated, it gives CASSSDREAEQFF.

The V gene is TRBV6-5, the J gene TRBJ2-1, with 9 bases aligning to TRBD1. This CDR3 has 16 residues. Trimming removed 2 bases from V and 2 bases from J; junction bases left unmatched: 4. Germline CDR1 reads MNHEY; CDR2 reads SVGAGI. The CDR3: CASSYGGQGAYNEQFF. The CDR3 region has the DNA TGTGCCAGCAGTTACGGGGGACAGGGAGCCTACAATGAGCAGTTCTTC.

The chain joins TRBV5-1 to TRBJ2-5, with D perhaps TRBD2 (5 bases). The CDR3 contains 15 residues. Trimming left V 4 bases short and J 2 bases short, with 15 bases between. Germline CDR1 and CDR2: SGHRS and YFSETQ. The CDR3 spells CASSKTTNPQETQYF. DNA of the CDR3: TGCGCCAGCAGCAAAACGACTAACCCTCAAGAGACCCAGTACTTC.

This chain joins TRBV6-5 and TRBJ1-3; D might be TRBD1 (6 bases). There are 14 residues in the CDR3. The V end lost 7 bases, the J end lost 0 bases, and 10 bases lay between the germline ends. CDR1 is MNHEY, CDR2 SVGAGI, per germline. The CDR3 DNA sequence: TGTGCCAGCACCCGGGACAACTCTGGAAACACCATATATTTT. Residues: CASTRDNSGNTIYF.

In DNA, the CDR3 is TGTGCCAGTAGTATCGCCCGGGCCACCGGGGAGCTGTTTTTT. Residues: CASSIARATGELFF. This chain uses TRBV19 with TRBJ2-2; D is unresolved. CDR1 is LNHDA, CDR2 SQIVND, per germline (reference sequence). Trimming removed 3 bases at V and 4 bases at J, with 9 bases between. The CDR3 totals 14 residues.

This chain uses TRBV7-8 with TRBJ2-7; 8 bases are a match to TRBD1. CDR3 length: 15 amino acids. After removal of 5 bases from V and 1 base from J, the junction contained 7 bases not matched to a gene. Per the germline V gene, CDR1 is SGHVS and CDR2 is FQNEAQ. CDR3 loop: CASSQRDRLSYEQYF. CDR3 nucleotides: TGTGCCAGCAGCCAACGGGACAGGCTTTCCTACGAGCAGTACTTC.

V gene TRBV6-6 combines with J gene TRBJ1-1; possibly TRBD1 for D (5 bases). Germline assignment: CDR1 MNHNY and CDR2 SVGAGI (reference sequence). This CDR3 contains 15 residues. V lost 7 bases to trimming and J lost 6 bases, with 21 bases between them. CDR3 protein: CASNGRDGAPAEAFF. The CDR3 DNA follows: TGTGCCAGCAATGGCCGGGACGGCGCTCCCGCTGAAGCTTTCTTT.

This clone showed up just once. CDR3 nucleotides: TGTGCCAGCAAACCGGGACAGGGGCCCTACGAGCAGTACTTC. This sequence encodes CASKPGQGPYEQYF. V is TRBV6-1 and J is TRBJ2-7; 10 bases fit TRBD1. Germline CDR1 MNHNS, CDR2 SASEGT. With 7 bases clipped from V and 2 bases from J, the junction kept 5 bases outside the gene matches. The CDR3 is 14 amino acids.

The chain employs TRBV5-1 and TRBJ2-3; maybe TRBD2 (5 bases). Trimming stripped 4 bases from V and 0 bases from J, with 12 bases between. The germline CDR1 and CDR2 sequences are SGHRS and YFSETQ. This CDR3 contains 15 residues. The CDR3 DNA follows: TGCGCCAGCAGCAAAATAGCGACTAGCACAGATACGCAGTATTTT. This encodes CASSKIATSTDTQYF. Together with reference TRBV5-1 and TRBJ2-3, the CDR3 gives the full variable domain: KAGVTQTPRYLIKTRGQQVTLSCSPISGHRSVSWYQQTPGQGLQFLFEYFSETQRNKGNFPGRFSGRQFSNSRSEMNVSTLELGDSALYLCASSKIATSTDTQYFGPGTRLTVL.

The CDR3 DNA is TGTGCCAGCAGCGGGGTCATCGGGTACTTC. Its translation: CASSGVIGYF. V gene TRBV25-1 combines with J gene TRBJ2-5; possible D gene TRBD2, 5 bases. Germline V gene sequence: CDR1 MGHDK, CDR2 SYGVNS. CDR3 length equals 10 residues. Trimming took off 6 bases at V and 13 bases at J, with 12 bases between the two ends. The whole variable domain, filled in from reference TRBV25-1 and TRBJ2-5, reads EADIYQTPRYLVIGTGKKITLECSQTMGHDKMYWYQQDPGMELHLIHYSYGVNSTEKGDLSSESTVSRIRTEHFPLTLESARPSHTSQYLCASSGVIGYFGPGTRLLVL.

The rearrangement joins TRBV10-1 to TRBJ2-3; 7 bases agree with TRBD1. Germline CDR1 and CDR2: WNHNN and SYGVQD (reference sequence). This CDR3 has 15 amino acids. V shed 5 bases, J shed 1 base, and the junction held 6 bases outside the gene matches. Written as DNA, the CDR3 is TGCGCCAGCAGTCCCAGACAGGGTGGCACAGATACGCAGTATTTT. Its translation is CASSPRQGGTDTQYF.

As regards this clone: In the same sample, other DNA sequences code for this CDR3. The chain combines TRBV7-2 with TRBJ2-5; D unresolved. The germline V gene encodes CDR1 SGHTA and CDR2 FQGNSA. Between the trimmed V and J ends, which lost 4 bases and 5 bases, there was a span of 5 bases. This CDR3 is 11 amino acids long. CDR3 sequence (DNA): TGTGCCAGCAGCTCCCTCGAGACCCAGTACTTC. Translation: CASSSLETQYF.

The chain recombines TRBV27 with TRBJ2-2, with 9 bases identical to TRBD2. Germline trimming cut 3 bases from V and 1 base from J; bases unmatched to any gene: 6. CDR3 size: 17 residues. The germline V gene has CDR1 MNHEY and CDR2 SMNVEV (reference sequence). The CDR3 DNA reads as TGTGCCAGCAGTTTTACGGGAGCGGGAGGGAACACCGGGGAGCTGTTTTTT. Protein product: CASSFTGAGGNTGELFF.